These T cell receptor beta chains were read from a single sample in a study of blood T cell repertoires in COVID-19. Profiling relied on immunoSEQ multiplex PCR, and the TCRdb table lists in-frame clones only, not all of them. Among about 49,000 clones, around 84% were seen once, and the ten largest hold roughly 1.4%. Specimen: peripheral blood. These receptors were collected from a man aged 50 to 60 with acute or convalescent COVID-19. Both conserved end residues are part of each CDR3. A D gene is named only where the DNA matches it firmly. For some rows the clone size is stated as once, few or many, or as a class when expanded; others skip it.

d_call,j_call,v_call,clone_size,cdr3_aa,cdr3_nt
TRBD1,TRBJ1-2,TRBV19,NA,CASRPKGAAGYTF,TGTGCCAGTAGACCGAAGGGGGCAGCGGGCTACACCTTC
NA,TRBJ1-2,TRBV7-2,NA,CASSLTGRHGYTF,TGTGCCAGCAGCTTAACTGGGCGCCATGGCTACACCTTC
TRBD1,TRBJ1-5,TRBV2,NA,CASSEAGPGQGNQHF,TGTGCCAGCAGTGAAGCGGGTCCCGGACAGGGAAACCAGCATTTT
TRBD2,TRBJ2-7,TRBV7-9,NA,CASSFSGSVYEQYF,TGTGCCAGCAGCTTTAGCGGGAGTGTATACGAGCAGTACTTC
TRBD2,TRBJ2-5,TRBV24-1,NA,CATSDSLAGFQETQYF,TGTGCCACCAGTGATTCTCTAGCGGGATTCCAAGAGACCCAGTACTTC
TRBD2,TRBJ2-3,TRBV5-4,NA,CASSLRAGGLDTQYF,TGTGCCAGCAGCTTGAGAGCGGGGGGGCTGGATACGCAGTATTTT
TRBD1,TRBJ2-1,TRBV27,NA,CASKPGQGARSYNEQFF,TGTGCCAGCAAACCGGGACAGGGGGCAAGATCCTACAATGAGCAGTTCTTC
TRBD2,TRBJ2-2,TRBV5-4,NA,CASSPVAGGTGELFF,TGTGCCAGCAGCCCTGTGGCGGGGGGCACCGGGGAGCTGTTTTTT
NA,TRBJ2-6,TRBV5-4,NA,CASSLGRGTGANVLTF,TGTGCCAGCAGCTTGGGAAGGGGAACTGGGGCCAACGTCCTGACTTTC
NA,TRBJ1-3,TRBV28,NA,CASSSTAGNTIYF,TGTGCCAGCAGTTCCACGGCTGGAAACACCATATATTTT
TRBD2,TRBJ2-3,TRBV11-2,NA,CASSLYLAGGPPDTQYF,TGTGCCAGCAGCTTATATCTAGCGGGAGGGCCCCCAGATACGCAGTATTTT
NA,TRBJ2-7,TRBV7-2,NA,CASSFRPDSISYEQYF,TGTGCCAGCAGCTTCAGACCGGACAGCATCTCCTACGAGCAGTACTTC
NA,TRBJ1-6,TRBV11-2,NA,CASSLDRQGRSYNSPLHF,TGTGCCAGCAGCTTAGATCGTCAGGGTCGGTCCTATAATTCACCCCTCCACTTT
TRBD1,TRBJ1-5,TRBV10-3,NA,CAISDRDRGDNQPQHF,TGTGCCATCAGTGACCGGGACAGGGGGGACAATCAGCCCCAGCATTTT
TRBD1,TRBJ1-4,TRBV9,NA,CASSAKGQRNEKLFF,TGTGCCAGCAGCGCCAAGGGACAGAGGAATGAAAAACTGTTTTTT
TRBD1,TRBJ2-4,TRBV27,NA,CASSFGTGSRGNIQYF,TGTGCCAGCAGTTTTGGGACAGGGAGTCGGGGAAACATTCAGTACTTC
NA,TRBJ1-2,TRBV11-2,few,CASSLVPEGYGYTF,TGTGCCAGCAGCTTAGTTCCAGAGGGCTATGGCTACACCTTC